This T cell receptor (beta chain) was documented in a study of CD4 T cells in relation to SARS-CoV-2 and coronaviruses. This clone appeared a few times. No antigen is known for it. In germline, CDR1 is KGHDR, CDR2 SFDVKD. V lost 11 bases and J lost 3; bases outside the gene matches: 6. The length of the CDR3 is 14 residues. Sequencing was performed with immunoSEQ multiplex PCR; in TCRdb, only in-frame clones are kept and a portion is missing. The table shows more than 35,000 clones, with 77% occurring only once. The sequencing sample was made of memory CD4+ T cells from PBMCs, cultured in vitro. The V and J genes are TRBV24-1 and TRBJ2-2, with 9 bases lining up with TRBD1. This clonotype was obtained from an adult with COVID-19. The CDR3 DNA sequence: TGTGCCATCGGGACAGGGACTCACACCGGGGAGCTGTTTTTT. Translated: CAIGTGTHTGELFF.